The 16 T cell receptor beta chains reported below all come from one sample, sequenced in a study of Graves' ophthalmopathy and Graves' hyperthyroidism. As the template, RNA transcripts were used to amplify TCR beta CDR3 regions. Investigators did first-round RT-PCR with HTBI primers, then second-round multiplex PCR. TCRdb reprocessed the multiplex PCR reads with MiXCR, giving one entry per CDR3 protein. This sample yields around 600,000 distinct CDR3 sequences, of which about two fifths are seen a single time; 2.5% to 3.5% belongs to the top ten. The sequencing input was peripheral blood. Source of these receptors: an adult man with Graves' ophthalmopathy.

This clonotype was observed many times. The V call is TRBV3-1, the J call TRBJ2-5, with D possibly being TRBD1 (5 bases). CDR3 size: 13 residues. Germline-derived CDR1 and CDR2 are LGHDT and YNNKEL (reference sequence). V lost 3 bases and J lost 4, with 9 bases in between. The CDR3 region has the DNA TGTGCCAGCAGCCAGGGCAGGGCAGAGACCCAGTACTTC. Protein product: CASSQGRAETQYF.

A word on this clonotype: A junction boundary mismatches the germline segment, possibly from a read error. The chain carries TRBV29-1 and TRBJ2-5, with TRBD2 matching 11 bases. The CDR3 has 13 amino acids. In germline, CDR1 is SQVTM, CDR2 ANQGSEA. The chain's CDR3 is CSVKQTSGETRYF. The CDR3 DNA follows: TGCAGCGTCAAGCAGACTAGCGGGGAGACCCGGTACTTC.

CDR3 nucleotide sequence: TGTGCCAGCATAGCAACAGGGAGTACCTATGGCTACACCTTC. Residues: CASIATGSTYGYTF. V gene TRBV2 combines with J gene TRBJ1-2; D might be TRBD1 (6 bases). Germline-derived CDR1 and CDR2 are SNHLY and FYNNEI. The germline V and J ends were trimmed by 7 bases and 4 bases, with 16 bases remaining between them. The CDR3 has 14 amino acids.

This clonotype was counted many times. The CDR3 coding sequence is TGCAGCGTCCAACAGGAGAACACTGAAGCTTTCTTT. It translates to CSVQQENTEAFF. This sequence joins TRBV29-1 and TRBJ1-1; D possibly corresponds to TRBD1 (5 bases). This CDR3 comprises 12 residues. Germline assignment: CDR1 SQVTM and CDR2 ANQGSEA. The V end lost 6 bases, the J end lost 1 base, and 9 bases lay between the germline ends.

There are a few counts of this clonotype. The V gene is TRBV19, the J gene TRBJ2-7; 8 nucleotides line up with TRBD2. CDR3 length equals 18 residues. Trimming removed 3 bases from V and 4 bases from J; junction bases left unmatched: 17. Germline CDR1 LNHDA, CDR2 SQIVND (reference sequence). The CDR3 DNA is TGTGCCAGTAGTATGGCTAGGGCTAGCGGGCGGAAAGCTTACGAGCAGTACTTC. This sequence encodes CASSMARASGRKAYEQYF.

This clonotype was counted only a few times. V gene TRBV13 combines with J gene TRBJ2-7; unclear D gene. Trimming took off 1 base at V and 6 bases at J, with 16 bases between the two ends. The CDR3 is 15 amino acids. CDR1 and CDR2 (germline): PRHDT, FYEKMQ (reference sequence). The CDR3, as DNA: TGTGCCAGCAGCTTAGAGGTGGGATTACTCAGCGAGCAGTACTTC. Amino acids: CASSLEVGLLSEQYF.

The chain combines TRBV10-2 with TRBJ2-7, with 8 bases lining up with TRBD2. This CDR3 spans 15 amino acids. V lost 7 bases and J lost 3; bases outside the gene matches: 11. Germline V gene sequence: CDR1 WSHSY, CDR2 SAAADI. The CDR3 coding sequence is TGCGCCAGCATAGACCCCGGGACTAGTTTCTACGAGCAGTACTTC. Protein sequence: CASIDPGTSFYEQYF.

This clonotype was detected many times. The chain links TRBV20-1 to TRBJ2-7; 8 bases are shared with TRBD1. V gave up 5 bases and J gave up 5 bases; unmatched junction bases: 8. The CDR3 covers 13 residues. The V gene's germline CDR1 is DFQATT and CDR2 SNEGSKA (reference sequence). CDR3 nucleotide sequence: TGCAGTGCTCCGACAGGGGATCTCAACGAGCAGTACTTC. Translated: CSAPTGDLNEQYF.

This clonotype was recorded at least ten times. The genes are TRBV7-9 and TRBJ1-2; TRBD1 aligns across 10 bases. Germline loops: CDR1 SEHNR, CDR2 FQNEAQ (reference sequence). V shed 5 bases and J 3 bases; nucleotides not matched to a gene: 6. CDR3 size: 15 residues. CDR3 DNA sequence: TGTGCCAGCAGCGTGGGACAGGGGAGGGACTATGGCTACACCTTC. It specifies CASSVGQGRDYGYTF.

This clonotype showed up many times. This chain joins TRBV20-1 and TRBJ2-6, with D possibly being TRBD2 (5 bases). Trimming took off 0 bases at V and 0 bases at J, with 12 bases between the two ends. Germline values: CDR1 DFQATT, CDR2 SNEGSKA (reference sequence). The CDR3 covers 17 residues. The CDR3 loop reads CSARDPGMYSGANVLTF. DNA of the CDR3: TGCAGTGCTAGAGATCCCGGGATGTACTCTGGGGCCAACGTCCTGACTTTC.

There are a few counts of this clonotype. J is TRBJ1-2 and V is TRBV20-1, with 7 bases fitting TRBD1. The CDR3 has 12 amino acids. The trim removed 2 bases at V and 5 bases at J, leaving 2 bases unmatched. Germline lookup yields CDR1 DFQATT and CDR2 SNEGSKA (reference sequence). The CDR3 region is CSARLQGYGYTF. As DNA, the CDR3 is TGCAGTGCTAGATTACAGGGGTATGGCTACACCTTC.

Note on this clonotype: It may be a read error: a sequence one base away is much more abundant. The chain has TRBV10-3 and TRBJ1-5, with 7 bases that match TRBD1. Germline-derived CDR1 and CDR2 are ENHRY and SYGVKD. This CDR3 spans 16 amino acids. The CDR3 region has the DNA TGTGTCATCAGTGACTACGACAGGGAATACAATCAGCCCCAGCATTTT. As protein: CVISDYDREYNQPQHF.

In its sample, this clonotype was seen many times. The chain joins TRBV3-1 to TRBJ2-5, with 8 bases matching TRBD2. The CDR3 loop spans 14 amino acids. Trimming removed 2 bases from V and 5 bases from J; junction bases left unmatched: 4. Germline V gene lookup returns CDR1 LGHDT and CDR2 YNNKEL (reference sequence). CDR3 amino acids: CASSQRREVETQYF. The CDR3 DNA reads as TGTGCCAGCAGCCAACGGCGGGAGGTCGAGACCCAGTACTTC.

Concerning this clonotype: The CDR3 end shows no conserved phenylalanine or tryptophan, and so a read error is likely. In DNA, the CDR3 is TGTGCCAGCAGCCGGAGACCCTCTAATGGCTACACCCTC. This codes for CASSRRPSNGYTL. The chain is built from TRBV14 and TRBJ1-2; D ambiguous. V dropped 4 bases and J dropped 6 bases, with 12 bases sitting between them. The CDR3 is 13 amino acids. The V gene's germline CDR1 is SGHDN and CDR2 FVKESK.

V gene TRBV7-9 combines with J gene TRBJ2-7, with 14 bases identical to TRBD2. From germline, CDR1 is SEHNR and CDR2 FQNEAQ (reference sequence). CDR3 length: 15 residues. V lost 8 bases, J lost 6 bases, and 9 bases stayed unmatched. The CDR3 DNA reads TGTGCCAGCGGCCCGGGACTAGCGGGAGTAAGCGAGCAGTACTTC. It yields the protein CASGPGLAGVSEQYF.

The chain uses TRBV6-1 and TRBJ2-7; D gene uncertain. This CDR3 comprises 15 residues. The V end lost 5 bases, the J end lost 5 bases, and 19 bases lay between the germline ends. Germline V gives CDR1 MNHNS, CDR2 SASEGT. In nucleotides, the CDR3 is TGTGCCAGCAGTTACTCGGGCGCCAGGCGTGACGAGCAGTACTTC. Translated, it gives CASSYSGARRDEQYF.